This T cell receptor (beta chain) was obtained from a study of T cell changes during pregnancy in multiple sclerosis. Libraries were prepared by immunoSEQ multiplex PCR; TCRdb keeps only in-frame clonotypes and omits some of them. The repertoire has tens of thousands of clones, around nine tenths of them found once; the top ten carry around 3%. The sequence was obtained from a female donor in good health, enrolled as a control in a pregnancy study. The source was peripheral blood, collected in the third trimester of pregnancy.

CDR3 nucleotides: TGTGCCAGCAGCCAAGGGAGCCAGAACTTTCAGCCCCAGCATTTT. This encodes CASSQGSQNFQPQHF. The chain joins TRBV4-2 to TRBJ1-5; no clear D. The V end lost 1 base, the J end lost 6 bases, and 13 bases lay between the germline ends. This CDR3 comprises 15 residues. Germline CDR1 reads LGHNA; CDR2 reads YNFKEQ.